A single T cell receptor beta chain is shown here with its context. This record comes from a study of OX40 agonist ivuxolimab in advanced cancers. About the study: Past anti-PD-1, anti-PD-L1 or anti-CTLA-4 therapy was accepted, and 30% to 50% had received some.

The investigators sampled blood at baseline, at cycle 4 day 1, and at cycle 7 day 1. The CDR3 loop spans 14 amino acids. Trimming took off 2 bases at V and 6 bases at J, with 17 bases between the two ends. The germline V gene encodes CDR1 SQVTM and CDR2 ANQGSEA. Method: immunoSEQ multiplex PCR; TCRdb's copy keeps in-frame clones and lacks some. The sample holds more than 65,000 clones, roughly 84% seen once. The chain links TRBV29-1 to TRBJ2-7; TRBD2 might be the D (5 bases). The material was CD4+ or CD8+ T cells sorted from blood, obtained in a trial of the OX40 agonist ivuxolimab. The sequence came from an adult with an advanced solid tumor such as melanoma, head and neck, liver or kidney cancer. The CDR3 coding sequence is TGCAGCGTTGAACCCGACTCCGGCCGGGGCGAGCAGTACTTC. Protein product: CSVEPDSGRGEQYF.